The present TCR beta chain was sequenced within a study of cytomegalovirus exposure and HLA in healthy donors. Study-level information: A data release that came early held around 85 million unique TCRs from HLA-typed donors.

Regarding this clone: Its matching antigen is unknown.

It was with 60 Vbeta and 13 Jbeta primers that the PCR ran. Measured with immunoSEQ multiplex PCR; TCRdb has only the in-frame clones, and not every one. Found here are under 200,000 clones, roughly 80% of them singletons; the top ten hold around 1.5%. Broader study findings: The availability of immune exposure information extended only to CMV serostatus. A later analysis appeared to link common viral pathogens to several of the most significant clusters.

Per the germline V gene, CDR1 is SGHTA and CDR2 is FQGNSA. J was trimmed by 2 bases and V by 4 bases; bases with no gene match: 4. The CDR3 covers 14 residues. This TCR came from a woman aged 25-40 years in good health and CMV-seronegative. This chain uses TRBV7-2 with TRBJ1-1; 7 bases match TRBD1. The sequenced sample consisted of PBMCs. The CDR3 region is CASSSTGANTEAFF. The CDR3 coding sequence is TGTGCCAGCAGCTCCACAGGGGCCAACACTGAAGCTTTCTTT. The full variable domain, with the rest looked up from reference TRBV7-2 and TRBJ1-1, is GAGVSQSPSNKVTEKGKDVELRCDPISGHTALYWYRQSLGQGLEFLIYFQGNSAPDKSGLPSDRFSAERTGGSVSTLTIQRTQQEDSAVYLCASSSTGANTEAFFGQGTRLTVV.